The 22 T cell receptor beta chains below all came from one sample that was sequenced in a study of cytomegalovirus exposure and HLA in healthy donors. Primers included in the PCR were 60 Vbeta and 13 Jbeta primers. TCRdb's table, derived via immunoSEQ multiplex PCR, lists solely in-frame clones and lacks some. Among 110,000 or so clones listed, over 65% were seen once. The source material was PBMCs. The receptors were gathered from a middle-aged man in good health and CMV-seropositive.

The rearrangement joins TRBV29-1 to TRBJ1-1; D is possibly TRBD1 (5 bases). CDR3 length equals 14 residues. The germline V gene encodes CDR1 SQVTM and CDR2 ANQGSEA. Trimming pared 0 bases from V and 10 bases from J, leaving 18 bases between. The CDR3 DNA reads as TGCAGCGTTGAAGATGCTGTCAGGGATGGCGGAGCTTTCTTT. It is translated as CSVEDAVRDGGAFF. Complete variable domain (other parts from reference TRBV29-1 and TRBJ1-1): SAVISQKPSRDICQRGTSLTIQCQVDSQVTMMFWYRQQPGQSLTLIATANQGSEATYESGFVIDKFPISRPNLTFSTLTVSNMSPEDSSIYLCSVEDAVRDGGAFFGQGTRLTVV.

This clone was detected only a few times. This chain joins TRBV5-4 and TRBJ2-3; 7 nucleotides agree with TRBD2. Germline lookup yields CDR1 SGHNT and CDR2 YYREEE (reference sequence). The CDR3 spans 14 residues. The J segment lost 5 bases and the V segment lost 0 bases, leaving 3 bases of the junction unmatched. Here the CDR3 DNA reads TGTGCCAGCAGCTTGGGACTAGCCCAAGATACGCAGTATTTT. This encodes CASSLGLAQDTQYF. The complete variable domain, with remaining parts taken from reference TRBV5-4 and TRBJ2-3, reads ETGVTQSPTHLIKTRGQQVTLRCSSQSGHNTVSWYQQALGQGPQFIFQYYREEENGRGNFPPRFSGLQFPNYSSELNVNALELDDSALYLCASSLGLAQDTQYFGPGTRLTVL.

The rearrangement joins TRBV29-1 to TRBJ1-1, with 7 bases lining up with TRBD1. The CDR3 length is 14 residues. V gave up 7 bases and J gave up 6 bases; unmatched junction bases: 14. CDR1 is SQVTM, CDR2 ANQGSEA, per germline. The CDR3 loop reads CSAQLAQGFPEAFF. The CDR3, as DNA: TGCAGCGCTCAATTGGCACAGGGGTTCCCTGAAGCTTTCTTT. Filled out from reference TRBV29-1 and TRBJ1-1, the complete variable domain reads SAVISQKPSRDICQRGTSLTIQCQVDSQVTMMFWYRQQPGQSLTLIATANQGSEATYESGFVIDKFPISRPNLTFSTLTVSNMSPEDSSIYLCSAQLAQGFPEAFFGQGTRLTVV.

This rearrangement joins TRBV5-4 to TRBJ2-5; TRBD2 matches 13 bases. The CDR3 sequence is 15 residues long. After removal of 4 bases from V and 5 bases from J, the junction contained 5 bases not matched to a gene. Per germline, CDR1 SGHNT and CDR2 YYREEE (reference sequence). CDR3 in DNA: TGTGCCAGCAGCATTGGGGGACTAGCGGGGGAGACCCAGTACTTC. This codes for CASSIGGLAGETQYF.

V gene TRBV11-2 combines with J gene TRBJ1-3, with D uncertain. V lost 2 bases to trimming and J lost 4 bases, with 18 bases between them. The CDR3 has 17 residues. Germline lookup yields CDR1 SGHAT and CDR2 FQNNGV. Here the CDR3 DNA reads TGTGCCAGCAGCTTAATTAGACCAAAGGTGGGCGGAAACACCATATATTTT. Translation: CASSLIRPKVGGNTIYF.

The chain uses TRBV7-3 and TRBJ2-3, with a possible D match to TRBD1 (5 bases). The CDR3 length is 15 residues. V gave up 3 bases and J gave up 2 bases, with 12 bases separating them. Per the germline V gene, CDR1 is SGHTA and CDR2 is FQGTGA. DNA for the CDR3: TGTGCCAGCAGCTTTGGTCAGGGAAACACAGATACGCAGTATTTT. Translation: CASSFGQGNTDTQYF.

The chain carries TRBV5-4 and TRBJ2-7, with TRBD1 as a possible D gene (6 bases). The CDR3 has 14 residues. V lost 5 bases to trimming and J lost 2 bases, with 14 bases between them. Germline V gene data show CDR1 as SGHNT and CDR2 as YYREEE (reference sequence). CDR3 loop: CASRPQGDPYEQYF. Written as DNA, the CDR3 is TGTGCCAGCAGGCCACAGGGAGACCCCTACGAGCAGTACTTC.

This clone was found many times. The chain is built from TRBV11-2 and TRBJ2-5; D may be TRBD2 (5 bases). The CDR3 is 15 amino acids. The germline CDR1 and CDR2 sequences are SGHAT and FQNNGV. Trimming shortened V by 5 bases and J by 2 bases, and 15 bases separated the two germline ends. The CDR3 nucleotides are TGTGCCAGCAGCAGGTCTAGCCTCGCTCAAGAGACCCAGTACTTC. This gives the protein CASSRSSLAQETQYF.

CDR3 sequence (DNA): TGTGCCAGCAGCACGGGGGTTGGGGGCTACACCTTC. This translates into CASSTGVGGYTF. The rearrangement uses TRBV28 and TRBJ1-2, with D possibly being TRBD1 (5 bases). Germline CDR1 and CDR2: MDHEN and SYDVKM. This CDR3 is 12 amino acids long. Between the trimmed V and J ends, which lost 6 bases and 8 bases, there was a span of 13 bases.

The DNA of the CDR3 is TGTGCCAGCAGCTCGACAGAGAACACTGAAGCTTTCTTT. It specifies CASSSTENTEAFF. The gene calls are TRBV7-8 and TRBJ1-1, with a possible D match to TRBD1 (5 bases). Germline V gene lookup returns CDR1 SGHVS and CDR2 FQNEAQ. The CDR3 contains 13 residues. The germline V and J ends were trimmed by 4 bases and 1 base, with 7 bases remaining between them. Full variable domain (missing parts from reference TRBV7-8 and TRBJ1-1): GAGVSQSPRYKVAKRGQDVALRCDPISGHVSLFWYQQALGQGPEFLTYFQNEAQLDKSGLPSDRFFAERPEGSVSTLKIQRTQQEDSAVYLCASSSTENTEAFFGQGTRLTVV.

This clone was observed a few times. The V gene is TRBV18, the J gene TRBJ1-2; perhaps TRBD1 as D (5 bases). V dropped 2 bases and J dropped 8 bases, with 15 bases sitting between them. The CDR3 loop spans 14 amino acids. Germline assignment: CDR1 KGHSH and CDR2 LQKENI. The CDR3 DNA sequence: TGTGCCAGCTCACCAAGTCAGGGCGTTTGGGGCTACACCTTC. It encodes CASSPSQGVWGYTF. The full variable domain, its missing parts supplied by reference TRBV18 and TRBJ1-2, is NAGVMQNPRHLVRRRGQEARLRCSPMKGHSHVYWYRQLPEEGLKFMVYLQKENIIDESGMPKERFSAEFPKEGPSILRIQQVVRGDSAAYFCASSPSQGVWGYTFGSGTRLTVV.

The genes are TRBV7-2 and TRBJ2-5, with a tentative D call TRBD2 (5 bases). The germline V and J ends were trimmed by 4 bases and 4 bases, with 25 bases remaining between them. Germline CDR1 SGHTA, CDR2 FQGNSA. This CDR3 contains 18 residues. The CDR3 nucleotides read TGTGCCAGCAGCTCCGGCAAACCGGGGTGGGCCAACCCAGAGACCCAGTACTTC. It is translated as CASSSGKPGWANPETQYF.

This clone has just one count. V gene TRBV14 combines with J gene TRBJ2-7; no clear D gene. V shed 1 base and J shed 7 bases, with 8 bases lying between them. CDR1 and CDR2 from the germline V gene are SGHDN and FVKESK. CDR3 length equals 12 residues. The CDR3 nucleotides read TGTGCCAGCAGCCAAGTGCGGCGTGAGCAGTACTTC. Translating gives CASSQVRREQYF. Combining the CDR3 with reference TRBV14 and TRBJ2-7 gives the whole variable domain EAGVTQFPSHSVIEKGQTVTLRCDPISGHDNLYWYRRVMGKEIKFLLHFVKESKQDESGMPNNRFLAERTGGTYSTLKVQPAELEDSGVYFCASSQVRREQYFGPGTRLTVT.

The chain uses TRBV5-6 and TRBJ1-1; no reliable D call. This CDR3 spans 15 amino acids. Germline CDR1 is SGHDT and CDR2 is YYEEEE. Trimming pared 0 bases from V and 0 bases from J, leaving 9 bases between. The CDR3 sequence: CASSLGAGLNTEAFF. The CDR3 DNA reads as TGTGCCAGCAGCTTGGGGGCGGGCTTGAACACTGAAGCTTTCTTT.

This clone occurred once. This chain joins TRBV18 and TRBJ2-5; D gene ambiguous. This CDR3 is built from 14 residues. Germline CDR1 is KGHSH and CDR2 is LQKENI. V lost 5 bases and J 2 bases, leaving 12 bases between the germline ends. CDR3 DNA: TGTGCCAGCTCATATAAGCGATTACAAGAGACCCAGTACTTC. This gives the protein CASSYKRLQETQYF.

The chain has TRBV4-3 and TRBJ1-2, with 11 positions matching TRBD1. The CDR3 runs to 15 residues. Per germline, CDR1 LGHNA and CDR2 YSLEER. V was clipped by 4 bases and J by 5 bases; unmatched bases: 6. The CDR3 is CASSPGTGGTYGYTF. CDR3 in DNA: TGCGCCAGCAGCCCCGGGACAGGGGGAACGTATGGCTACACCTTC.

The gene calls are TRBV14 and TRBJ1-1; D is possibly TRBD1 (5 bases). CDR1 and CDR2 from the germline V gene are SGHDN and FVKESK. This CDR3 region has 14 residues. V shed 2 bases and J shed 1 base, with 8 bases lying between them. The CDR3 DNA follows: TGTGCCAGCAGCCAACGCCAGGGGAACACTGAAGCTTTCTTT. It is translated as CASSQRQGNTEAFF.

J is TRBJ2-7 and V is TRBV11-3; possible D gene TRBD1, 8 bases. V was trimmed by 2 bases and J by 2 bases, leaving 16 bases between them. CDR3 length: 16 residues. Looked up from germline, CDR1 is SGHNT and CDR2 is YENEEA. The CDR3 sequence: CASSLRGGTGAYEQYF. The CDR3 DNA is TGTGCCAGCAGCTTAAGGGGAGGGACAGGAGCCTACGAGCAGTACTTC. Combining the CDR3 with reference TRBV11-3 and TRBJ2-7 gives the whole variable domain EAGVVQSPRYKIIEKKQPVAFWCNPISGHNTLYWYLQNLGQGPELLIRYENEEAVDDSQLPKDRFSAERLKGVDSTLKIQPAELGDSAVYLCASSLRGGTGAYEQYFGPGTRLTVT.

Only a few counts were recorded for this clone. The V gene is TRBV4-2, the J gene TRBJ2-5; tentative D call: TRBD2 (6 bases). V lost 3 bases and J lost 2, with 19 bases in between. The CDR3 spans 17 residues. CDR1 is LGHNA, CDR2 YNFKEQ, per germline. CDR3 coding DNA: TGTGCCAGCAGCCATCCGCCGGGACTCCCAGGTCAAGAGACCCAGTACTTC. Translation gives CASSHPPGLPGQETQYF.

The chain has TRBV28 and TRBJ2-3; D perhaps matches TRBD2 (7 bases). In germline, CDR1 is MDHEN, CDR2 SYDVKM. V dropped 8 bases and J dropped 5 bases, with 11 bases sitting between them. This CDR3 comprises 12 residues. The CDR3 sequence is CASAGAGDTQYF. CDR3 bases: TGTGCCAGCGCGGGGGCCGGAGATACGCAGTATTTT.

This sequence joins TRBV11-3 and TRBJ1-1, with 8 bases aligning to TRBD1. CDR1 and CDR2 (germline): SGHNT, YENEEA. The J segment lost 4 bases and the V segment lost 5 bases, leaving 9 bases of the junction unmatched. This CDR3 contains 15 residues. The CDR3 is CASSTRTGSGTEAFF. The CDR3 DNA sequence: TGTGCCAGCAGCACCCGGACAGGGAGTGGCACTGAAGCTTTCTTT.

The genes are TRBV7-3 and TRBJ2-1; TRBD2 aligns across 9 bases. The V segment lost 3 bases and the J segment 10 bases; nucleotides outside the gene matches: 10. Germline V gene sequence: CDR1 SGHTA, CDR2 FQGTGA. CDR3 length: 15 residues. The CDR3 coding sequence is TGTGCCAGCAGCTTGGAGCGGGGGGTGGGGGGGGAGCAGTTCTTC. Its translation is CASSLERGVGGEQFF.